This record covers a single T cell receptor beta chain. This clone was counted once. Its recognized antigen is unknown. The record has no base qualities; no much larger clone is one base away. These data are taken from a study of control samples from healthy donors and cancer patients (dated by TCRdb to 2020 to 2022). Library preparation employed the immunoSEQ multiplex PCR assay. TCRdb carries this immuneACCESS record with in-frame sequences only. Its versions omit some clonotypes, under half of them owing to an unresolved V gene in the studies checked, with the rest unexplained. The sample table lists more than 85,000 clones, about 83% of them with a count of one. The top ten clones comprise approximately 13% of the sample. V and J are trimmed by 6 bases and 5 bases, and the gene matches miss 17 bases of the junction. The CDR3 covers 18 residues, taking in both the cysteine and the phenylalanine. Just CDR3 DNA is preserved here, 54 bases in frame from base 1. Looking up the germline V gene yields CDR1 SGHVS and CDR2 FQNEAQ.

The chain is made from TRBV7-8 and TRBJ2-1, and 9 junctional nucleotides match TRBD1. The sequence was obtained from a woman aged 45-65 years in good health. The material sequenced was blood. The CDR3 region reads CASSYILDFGTGNNEQFF. The bases read TGTGCCAGCAGTTATATCCTTGATTTTGGGACAGGGAACAATGAGCAGTTCTTC.